Each of the 9 T cell receptor beta chains below was sequenced from the same sample in a study of T cells in Graves' hyperthyroidism and ophthalmopathy. The investigators amplified TCR beta CDR3 regions from RNA transcripts. Primed by the HTBI set, a first-round RT-PCR was run on the TCR CDR3. TCRdb itself ran the multiplex PCR reads through MiXCR, one entry per CDR3 protein. The sample lists approximately 600,000 distinct CDR3 sequences; about a fifth were seen once. The source material was blood. The receptors were gathered from a man younger than 40 with Graves' ophthalmopathy.

This rearrangement joins TRBV24-1 to TRBJ2-1, with 13 positions matching TRBD2. Germline V gene sequence: CDR1 KGHDR, CDR2 SFDVKD. The CDR3 spans 18 residues. The trim removed 4 bases at V and 0 bases at J, leaving 5 bases unmatched. This CDR3 reads CATSDGTSGVLSYNEQFF. The CDR3 nucleotides are TGTGCCACCAGTGACGGGACTAGCGGGGTTCTCTCCTACAATGAGCAGTTCTTC.

The chain employs TRBV28 and TRBJ2-3; D unresolved. CDR3 size: 15 residues. Germline CDR1 and CDR2: MDHEN and SYDVKM. Trimming cost V 6 bases and J 1 base, with 14 bases left between them. The CDR3 sequence is CASSRAASGTDTQYF. The CDR3 DNA reads as TGTGCCAGCAGCCGGGCCGCCTCGGGCACAGATACGCAGTATTTT. The whole variable domain, filled in from reference TRBV28 and TRBJ2-3, reads DVKVTQSSRYLVKRTGEKVFLECVQDMDHENMFWYRQDPGLGLRLIYFSYDVKMKEKGDIPEGYSVSREKKERFSLILESASTNQTSMYLCASSRAASGTDTQYFGPGTRLTVL.

The chain links TRBV27 to TRBJ2-2; 7 positions match TRBD1. CDR3 length equals 15 residues. V dropped 5 bases and J dropped 6; count of bases not matched to a gene: 9. CDR1 and CDR2 (germline): MNHEY, SMNVEV (reference sequence). The CDR3 here is CASSPIRQGAGELFF. Written as DNA, the CDR3 is TGTGCCAGCAGTCCAATACGACAGGGAGCCGGGGAGCTGTTTTTT.

This clonotype was recorded a few times. The chain joins TRBV27 to TRBJ2-5; 12 bases are a match to TRBD2. V gave up 6 bases and J gave up 7 bases; unmatched junction bases: 12. The CDR3 spans 16 residues. Germline V gives CDR1 MNHEY, CDR2 SMNVEV (reference sequence). The CDR3 is CASSWLAGGGIGTQYF. The CDR3 nucleotides read TGTGCCAGCAGCTGGCTAGCGGGAGGGGGAATCGGGACCCAGTACTTC.

The rearrangement links TRBV19 to TRBJ1-2; tentatively, D is TRBD1 (5 bases). Trimming pared 6 bases from V and 5 bases from J, leaving 13 bases between. The CDR3 is 13 residues long. CDR1 is LNHDA, CDR2 SQIVND, per germline (reference sequence). CDR3 loop: CASSETGEYGYTF. The CDR3, as DNA: TGTGCCAGTAGCGAAACAGGAGAATATGGCTACACCTTC.

This sequence joins TRBV2 and TRBJ1-5; no reliable D call. Germline V gene sequence: CDR1 SNHLY, CDR2 FYNNEI. The V gene lost 7 bases and the J gene lost 5 bases, with 12 bases spanning the gap. The CDR3 length is 13 residues. CDR3 nucleotide sequence: TGTGCCAGCACTGTGACGGGCGATCAGCCCCAGCATTTT. Residues: CASTVTGDQPQHF. The full variable domain, its missing parts supplied by reference TRBV2 and TRBJ1-5, is EPEVTQTPSHQVTQMGQEVILRCVPISNHLYFYWYRQILGQKVEFLVSFYNNEISEKSEIFDDQFSVERPDGSNFTLKIRSTKLEDSAMYFCASTVTGDQPQHFGDGTRLSIL.

This chain uses TRBV14 with TRBJ2-1; no clear D gene. This CDR3 is 13 amino acids long. Per germline, CDR1 SGHDN and CDR2 FVKESK. With 1 base removed from V and 8 bases from J, the gap between germline ends came to 9 bases. The CDR3 DNA follows: TGTGCCAGCAGCCAAGCTGATGCCCATGAGCAGTTCTTC. This encodes CASSQADAHEQFF.

This clonotype was seen many times. J is TRBJ2-5 and V is TRBV11-2, with 7 positions matching TRBD2. Germline V lookup: CDR1 SGHAT, CDR2 FQNNGV. This CDR3 spans 14 amino acids. The ends lost 6 bases at V and 3 bases at J; junction bases unmatched: 7. CDR3 nucleotide sequence: TGTGCCAGCAGAAATCAAGCGGGAAAAGAGACCCAGTACTTC. The encoded protein is CASRNQAGKETQYF.

This clonotype was found many times. The chain uses TRBV5-1 and TRBJ1-6; D possibly corresponds to TRBD1 (5 bases). The germline CDR1 and CDR2 sequences are SGHRS and YFSETQ. The CDR3 is made up of 15 amino acids. Between the trimmed V and J ends, which lost 3 bases and 2 bases, there was a span of 9 bases. CDR3: CASSSGGPYNSPLHF. DNA of the CDR3: TGCGCCAGCAGCTCCGGGGGACCCTATAATTCACCCCTCCACTTT.